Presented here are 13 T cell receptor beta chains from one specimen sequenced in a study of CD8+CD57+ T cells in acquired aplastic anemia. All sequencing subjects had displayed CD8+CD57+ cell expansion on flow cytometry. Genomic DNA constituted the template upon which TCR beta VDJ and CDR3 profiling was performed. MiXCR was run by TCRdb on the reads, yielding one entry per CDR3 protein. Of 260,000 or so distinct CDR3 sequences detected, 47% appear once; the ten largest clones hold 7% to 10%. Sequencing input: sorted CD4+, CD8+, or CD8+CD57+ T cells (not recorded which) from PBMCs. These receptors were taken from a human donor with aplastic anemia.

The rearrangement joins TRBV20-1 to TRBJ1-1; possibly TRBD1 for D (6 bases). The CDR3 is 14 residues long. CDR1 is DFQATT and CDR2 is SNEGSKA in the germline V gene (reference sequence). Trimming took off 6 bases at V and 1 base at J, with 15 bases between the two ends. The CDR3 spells CSASPGEPNTEAFF. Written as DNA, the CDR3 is TGCAGTGCGAGCCCAGGGGAACCGAACACTGAAGCTTTCTTT.

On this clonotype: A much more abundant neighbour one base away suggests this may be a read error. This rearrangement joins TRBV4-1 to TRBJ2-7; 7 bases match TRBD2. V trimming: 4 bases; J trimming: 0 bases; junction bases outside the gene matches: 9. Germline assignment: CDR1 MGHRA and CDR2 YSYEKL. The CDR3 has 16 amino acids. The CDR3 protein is CASSREGLAASYEQYF. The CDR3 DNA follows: TGCGCCAGCAGCCGAGAAGGGCTAGCGGCCTCCTACGAGCAGTACTTC.

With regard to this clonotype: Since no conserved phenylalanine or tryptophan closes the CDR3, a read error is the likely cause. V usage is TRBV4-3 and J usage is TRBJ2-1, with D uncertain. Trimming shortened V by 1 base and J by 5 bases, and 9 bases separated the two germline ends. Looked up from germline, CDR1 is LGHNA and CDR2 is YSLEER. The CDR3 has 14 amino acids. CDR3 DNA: TGCGCCAGCAGCCAAGGACTCCTTAACAATGAGCAGTTCTCC. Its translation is CASSQGLLNNEQFS.

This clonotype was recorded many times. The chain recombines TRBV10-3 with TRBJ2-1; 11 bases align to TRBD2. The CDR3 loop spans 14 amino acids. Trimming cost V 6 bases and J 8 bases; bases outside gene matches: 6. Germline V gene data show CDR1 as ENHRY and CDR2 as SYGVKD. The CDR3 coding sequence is TGTGCCATCAGGATTAGCGGGAGGGAGGATGAGCAGTTCTTC. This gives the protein CAIRISGREDEQFF.

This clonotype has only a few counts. CDR3 amino acids: CSVEGETGGRTEAFF. In nucleotides, the CDR3 is TGCAGCGTTGAAGGGGAGACAGGGGGTAGAACTGAAGCTTTCTTT. V and J are TRBV29-1 and TRBJ1-1; 9 nucleotides align to TRBD1. V gave up 1 base and J gave up 5 bases; unmatched junction bases: 8. The CDR3 contains 15 residues. CDR1 is SQVTM, CDR2 ANQGSEA, per germline. Looking up the rest from reference TRBV29-1 and TRBJ1-1 gives the full variable domain: SAVISQKPSRDICQRGTSLTIQCQVDSQVTMMFWYRQQPGQSLTLIATANQGSEATYESGFVIDKFPISRPNLTFSTLTVSNMSPEDSSIYLCSVEGETGGRTEAFFGQGTRLTVV.

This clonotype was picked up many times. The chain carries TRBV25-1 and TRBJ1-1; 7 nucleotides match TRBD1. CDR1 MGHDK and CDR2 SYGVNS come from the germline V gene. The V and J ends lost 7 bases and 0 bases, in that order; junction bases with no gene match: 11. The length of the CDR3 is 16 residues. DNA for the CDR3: TGTGCCAGCATCCCAAGGGGGCGTTCTCTGAACACTGAAGCTTTCTTT. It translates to CASIPRGRSLNTEAFF.

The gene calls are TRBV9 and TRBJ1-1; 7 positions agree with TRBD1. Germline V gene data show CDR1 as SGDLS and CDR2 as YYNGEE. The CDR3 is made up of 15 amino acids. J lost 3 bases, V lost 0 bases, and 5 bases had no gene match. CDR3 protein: CASSVEDRADTEAFF. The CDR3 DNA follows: TGTGCCAGCAGCGTAGAAGACAGGGCGGACACTGAAGCTTTCTTT.

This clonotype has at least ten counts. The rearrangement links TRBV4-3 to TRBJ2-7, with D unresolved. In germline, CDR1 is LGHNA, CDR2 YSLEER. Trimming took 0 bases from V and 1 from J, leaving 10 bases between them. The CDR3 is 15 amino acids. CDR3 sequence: CASSQDSSGSYEQYF. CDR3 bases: TGCGCCAGCAGCCAAGATTCTTCCGGGTCCTACGAGCAGTACTTC.

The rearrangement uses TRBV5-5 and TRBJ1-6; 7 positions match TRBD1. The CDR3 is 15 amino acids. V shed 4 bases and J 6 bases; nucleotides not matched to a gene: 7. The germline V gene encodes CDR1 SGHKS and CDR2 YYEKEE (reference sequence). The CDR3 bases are TGTGCCAGCAGCGTAGAGGGGGCCGGTAATTCACCCCTCCACTTT. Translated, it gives CASSVEGAGNSPLHF.

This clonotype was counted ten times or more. The CDR3 region is CASSGRDSYYTF. The CDR3 DNA sequence: TGTGCCAGCAGTGGCCGGGACAGCTACTACACCTTC. The gene calls are TRBV25-1 and TRBJ1-2; 7 nucleotides align to TRBD1. Germline lookup yields CDR1 MGHDK and CDR2 SYGVNS. J gave up 10 bases and V 4 bases, and 6 bases lay outside the gene matches. The CDR3 consists of 12 residues.

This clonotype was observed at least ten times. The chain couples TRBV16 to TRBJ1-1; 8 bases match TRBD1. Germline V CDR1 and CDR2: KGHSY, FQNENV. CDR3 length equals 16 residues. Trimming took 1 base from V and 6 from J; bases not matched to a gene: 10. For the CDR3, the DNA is TGTGCCAGCAGCCAATTGACTACAGGGGGTGAGGCTGAAGCTTTCTTT. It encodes CASSQLTTGGEAEAFF. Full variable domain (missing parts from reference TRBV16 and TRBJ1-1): GEEVAQTPKHLVRGEGQKAKLYCAPIKGHSYVFWYQQVLKNEFKFLISFQNENVFDETGMPKERFSAKCLPNSPCSLEIQATKLEDSAVYFCASSQLTTGGEAEAFFGQGTRLTVV.

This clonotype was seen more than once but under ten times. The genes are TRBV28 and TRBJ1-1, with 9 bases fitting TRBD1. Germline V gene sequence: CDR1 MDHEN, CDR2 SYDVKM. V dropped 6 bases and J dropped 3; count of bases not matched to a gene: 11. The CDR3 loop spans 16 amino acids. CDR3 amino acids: CASRSDRGRWYTEAFF. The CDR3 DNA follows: TGTGCCAGCAGGTCTGACAGGGGGAGGTGGTACACTGAAGCTTTCTTT.

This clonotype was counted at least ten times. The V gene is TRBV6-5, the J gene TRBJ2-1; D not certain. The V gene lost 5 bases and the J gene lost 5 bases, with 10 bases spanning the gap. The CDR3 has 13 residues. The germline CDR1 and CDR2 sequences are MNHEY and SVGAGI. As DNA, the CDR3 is TGTGCCAGCAGTCCGGCCCAGCACAATGAGCAGTTCTTC. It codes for CASSPAQHNEQFF.